The next 5 T cell receptor beta chains were all read from a single sample in a study of blood T cell repertoires in COVID-19. The protocol was immunoSEQ multiplex PCR, while the TCRdb copy is restricted to in-frame clones and leaves out a portion. The sample includes around 190,000 clones, 75% to 85% of them seen just once. Sequencing was performed on peripheral blood. The source is a human donor in a cohort sampled during active COVID-19.

In its sample, this clone was seen once. The chain joins TRBV28 to TRBJ1-1, with a tentative D call TRBD1 (5 bases). V lost 7 bases to trimming and J lost 4 bases, with 13 bases between them. Germline V CDR1 and CDR2: MDHEN, SYDVKM. This CDR3 is 13 amino acids long. The CDR3 nucleotides are TGTGCCAGCAAATTCAGGGATCTCACTGAAGCTTTCTTT. Residues: CASKFRDLTEAFF. Drawing the rest from reference TRBV28 and TRBJ1-1, the complete variable domain is DVKVTQSSRYLVKRTGEKVFLECVQDMDHENMFWYRQDPGLGLRLIYFSYDVKMKEKGDIPEGYSVSREKKERFSLILESASTNQTSMYLCASKFRDLTEAFFGQGTRLTVV.

The chain links TRBV7-8 to TRBJ2-6, with TRBD2 matching 7 bases. This CDR3 contains 20 residues. V lost 1 base, J lost 0 bases, and 12 bases stayed unmatched. The germline V gene has CDR1 SGHVS and CDR2 FQNEAQ. The CDR3 nucleotides read TGTGCCAGCAGCTTAGATGGGCGGGGGTCCTCACTCTCTGGGGCCAACGTCCTGACTTTC. It specifies CASSLDGRGSSLSGANVLTF.

This sequence joins TRBV12-3 or TRBV12-4 and TRBJ1-1; D is possibly TRBD1 (6 bases). The ends were cut back, 4 bases at V and 1 base at J, with 7 bases in the middle. CDR3 length: 13 amino acids. In nucleotides, the CDR3 is TGTGCCAGCAGTTGGGACACGAACACTGAAGCTTTCTTT. Its translation is CASSWDTNTEAFF.

This sequence joins TRBV3-1 (or the pseudogene TRBV3-2) and TRBJ2-1, with 8 nucleotides matching TRBD2. The V gene end was trimmed by 3 bases and the J gene end by 8 bases; junction bases not matched to a gene: 9. The germline V gene encodes CDR1 LGHDT and CDR2 YNNKEL (reference sequence). The CDR3 length is 15 residues. DNA for the CDR3: TGTGCCAGCAGCCACCCAGCGGGAGATCGGGATGAGCAGTTCTTC. Residues: CASSHPAGDRDEQFF.

This clone has a single count. This chain uses TRBV7-9 with TRBJ1-1; 7 bases line up with TRBD1. This CDR3 region has 15 residues. The trim removed 2 bases at V and 1 base at J, leaving 4 bases unmatched. The germline V gene has CDR1 SEHNR and CDR2 FQNEAQ (reference sequence). The CDR3 nucleotides read TGTGCCAGCAGCTTAATCAAGGGGGCGAACACTGAAGCTTTCTTT. This gives the protein CASSLIKGANTEAFF.